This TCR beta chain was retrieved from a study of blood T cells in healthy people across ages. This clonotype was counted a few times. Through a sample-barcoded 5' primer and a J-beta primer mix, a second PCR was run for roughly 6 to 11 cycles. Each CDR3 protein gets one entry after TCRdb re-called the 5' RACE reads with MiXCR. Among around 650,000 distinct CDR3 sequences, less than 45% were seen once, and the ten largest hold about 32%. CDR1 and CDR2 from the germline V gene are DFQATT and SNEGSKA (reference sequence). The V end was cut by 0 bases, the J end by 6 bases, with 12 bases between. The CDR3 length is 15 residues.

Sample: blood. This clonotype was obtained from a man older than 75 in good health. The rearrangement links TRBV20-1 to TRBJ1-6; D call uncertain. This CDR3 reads CSARDSSGVNSPLHF. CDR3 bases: TGCAGTGCTAGAGACTCGTCCGGGGTTAATTCACCCCTCCACTTT.